The TCR beta chain described here comes from a study of CXCR4 blockade with PD-1 therapy in pancreatic cancer. Notes on the study in general: Intratumoral clonality (mean 0.14) exceeded healthy blood (under 0.055) but did not track survival. Clone frequency correlated with its number of distinct nucleotide rearrangements.

Trimming at V came to 2 bases and at J to 3 bases, leaving 7 bases not matched to a gene. This CDR3 region has 15 residues. The germline V gene has CDR1 LNHDA and CDR2 SQIVND (reference sequence). The repertoire was sequenced with immunoSEQ multiplex PCR; TCRdb's copy has only in-frame clones and lacks some. The sample lists some 4,000 clones; less than 50% were seen once. Notes on this clone: Its specificity is not known.

The chain is built from TRBV19 and TRBJ2-7; 7 bases map to TRBD2. The source of this sequence is a human donor with pancreatic ductal adenocarcinoma. The sample was tumor tissue. CDR3 sequence reads: CASSIMGGDLYEQYF. CDR3 nucleotides: TGTGCCAGTAGTATAATGGGGGGGGACCTCTACGAGCAGTACTTC.